Included here is one TCR beta chain sequence, with context. Its cognate antigen is unknown. Cycle 7 day 1, cycle 4 day 1, and baseline were the timepoints at which blood was sampled. The assay was immunoSEQ multiplex PCR, and TCRdb's table has in-frame clones only and misses some. The sample lists approximately 47,000 clones, about 90% occurring once. Germline loops: CDR1 LNHDA, CDR2 SQIVND (reference sequence). V lost 3 bases to trimming and J lost 0 bases, with 9 bases between them. The CDR3 loop spans 14 amino acids. This sample stems from a study of OX40 agonist ivuxolimab in advanced cancers. At the level of the study: Ivuxolimab is a fully human IgG2 antibody that activates OX40 (CD134).

Study conclusions and caveats: On average, CD8+ T cells showed a greater number of expanded clones than CD4+.

The chain employs TRBV19 and TRBJ2-7; D call uncertain. Sequencing was performed on CD4+ or CD8+ T cells sorted from blood, taken in a trial of the OX40 agonist ivuxolimab. The receptor was isolated from an adult with an advanced solid tumor such as melanoma, head and neck, liver or kidney cancer. The DNA for the CDR3 is TGTGCCAGTAGTATGACGGGTAGCTCCTACGAGCAGTACTTC. As protein: CASSMTGSSYEQYF.